Each of the 11 T cell receptor beta chains below was sequenced from the same sample in a study of T cell changes during pregnancy in multiple sclerosis. The protocol was immunoSEQ multiplex PCR, while the TCRdb copy is restricted to in-frame clones and leaves out a portion. This sample has around 77,000 clones, with 91% found just once. The source material was peripheral blood, sampled in the third trimester of pregnancy. These receptors came from a female donor in good health, enrolled as a control in a pregnancy study.

The V gene is TRBV30, the J gene TRBJ1-4, with a tentative D call TRBD1 (6 bases). Trimming left V 3 bases short and J 5 bases short, with 16 bases between. The CDR3 has 15 amino acids. Per the germline V gene, CDR1 is GTSNPN and CDR2 is SVGIG (reference sequence). CDR3 nucleotide sequence: TGTGCCTGGAGGGATCGACAGGCTGGGAATGAAAAACTGTTTTTT. As protein: CAWRDRQAGNEKLFF.

This clone was counted once. The J gene is TRBJ2-1, the V gene TRBV11-2; 8 bases fit TRBD1. Germline CDR1 reads SGHAT; CDR2 reads FQNNGV. The V segment lost 3 bases and the J segment 1 base; nucleotides outside the gene matches: 8. The CDR3 is made up of 17 amino acids. CDR3 amino acids: CASSLRPDRGSYNEQFF. CDR3 coding DNA: TGTGCCAGCAGCTTGAGACCCGACAGGGGATCCTACAATGAGCAGTTCTTC.

The chain recombines TRBV18 with TRBJ2-1; 14 nucleotides align to TRBD2. The ends lost 3 bases at V and 7 bases at J; junction bases unmatched: 2. The CDR3 has 15 amino acids. Germline V gene lookup returns CDR1 KGHSH and CDR2 LQKENI. CDR3 loop: CASSPTSGGANEQFF. The CDR3 DNA sequence: TGTGCCAGCTCACCGACTAGCGGGGGGGCGAATGAGCAGTTCTTC.

This clone was detected a few times. The J gene is TRBJ2-1, the V gene TRBV11-3, with D perhaps TRBD2 (6 bases). V lost 4 bases and J lost 3, with 13 bases in between. This CDR3 comprises 15 residues. The V gene's germline CDR1 is SGHNT and CDR2 YENEEA. The DNA of the CDR3 is TGTGCCAGCAGCTCACAGGAGGGCGGCTACAATGAGCAGTTCTTC. Amino acid sequence: CASSSQEGGYNEQFF.

The chain links TRBV7-9 to TRBJ2-1; D call uncertain. The V end lost 7 bases, the J end lost 6 bases, and 4 bases lay between the germline ends. The CDR3 has 10 amino acids. The germline V gene has CDR1 SEHNR and CDR2 FQNEAQ (reference sequence). CDR3 sequence (DNA): TGTGCCAGCACGCGCAATGAGCAGTTCTTC. This encodes CASTRNEQFF.

The J gene is TRBJ1-2, the V gene TRBV25-1, with 9 positions matching TRBD1. The CDR3 spans 15 residues. The germline CDR1 and CDR2 sequences are MGHDK and SYGVNS. V dropped 0 bases and J dropped 7; count of bases not matched to a gene: 6. CDR3 sequence (DNA): TGTGCCAGCAGTGAATATCCGGGACAGGGACGTGGCTACACCTTC. Translated, it gives CASSEYPGQGRGYTF.

The rearrangement links TRBV14 to TRBJ1-6; 8 positions match TRBD1. The V gene end was trimmed by 2 bases and the J gene end by 5 bases; junction bases not matched to a gene: 8. CDR3 length equals 17 residues. Germline V gene data show CDR1 as SGHDN and CDR2 as FVKESK. This CDR3 is CASSQLDREGDNSPLHF. Here the CDR3 DNA reads TGTGCCAGCAGCCAACTGGACAGGGAGGGGGATAATTCACCCCTCCACTTT. Full variable domain (remainder filled in from reference TRBV14 and TRBJ1-6): EAGVTQFPSHSVIEKGQTVTLRCDPISGHDNLYWYRRVMGKEIKFLLHFVKESKQDESGMPNNRFLAERTGGTYSTLKVQPAELEDSGVYFCASSQLDREGDNSPLHFGNGTRLTVT.

J is TRBJ2-7 and V is TRBV5-1, with a weak D call TRBD1 (5 bases). This CDR3 comprises 14 residues. Looked up from germline, CDR1 is SGHRS and CDR2 is YFSETQ. V dropped 5 bases and J dropped 3 bases, with 15 bases sitting between them. This CDR3 reads CASRRGTDYYEQYF. The CDR3 bases are TGCGCCAGCAGAAGGGGAACGGATTACTACGAGCAGTACTTC.

The chain couples TRBV7-2 to TRBJ2-1; 10 nucleotides align to TRBD2. The junction had 5 bases not matched to a gene; V was cut back by 2 bases and J by 4 bases. CDR3 size: 16 residues. In germline, CDR1 is SGHTA, CDR2 FQGNSA. CDR3 coding DNA: TGTGCCAGCAGCTTATCTAGCGGGAGAGTTTACAATGAGCAGTTCTTC. It translates to CASSLSSGRVYNEQFF.

The rearrangement uses TRBV6-6 and TRBJ2-2, with a possible D match to TRBD2 (6 bases). V was clipped by 7 bases and J by 6 bases, with 21 bases between them. The CDR3 runs 16 residues. Germline values: CDR1 MNHNY, CDR2 SVGAGI (reference sequence). CDR3 nucleotides: TGTGCCAGCACCCGGGGGTACAGTCCCGTAGCCGGGGAGCTGTTTTTT. Translating gives CASTRGYSPVAGELFF.

V and J are TRBV5-6 and TRBJ2-2, with no clear D. The ends were cut back, 5 bases at V and 5 bases at J, with 4 bases in the middle. The germline V gene has CDR1 SGHDT and CDR2 YYEEEE. There are 11 residues in the CDR3. The CDR3 DNA sequence: TGTGCCAGCAGGCGGACCGGGGAGCTGTTTTTT. Its translation is CASRRTGELFF.